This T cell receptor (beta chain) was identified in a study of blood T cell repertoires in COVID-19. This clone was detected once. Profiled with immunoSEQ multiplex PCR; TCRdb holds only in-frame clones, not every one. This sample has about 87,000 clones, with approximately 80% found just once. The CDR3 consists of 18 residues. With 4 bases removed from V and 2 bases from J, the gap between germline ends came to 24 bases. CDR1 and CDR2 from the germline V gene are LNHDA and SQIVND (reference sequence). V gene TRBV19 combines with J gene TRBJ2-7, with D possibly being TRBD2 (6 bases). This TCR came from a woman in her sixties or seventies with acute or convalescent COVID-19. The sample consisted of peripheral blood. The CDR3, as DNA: TGTGCCAGTAGTAGATCGCGGCCGACGACAGCGGGTACCTACGAGCAGTACTTC. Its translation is CASSRSRPTTAGTYEQYF.